One sample yielded the 21 T cell receptor beta chains listed below, sequenced in a study of T cells in Graves' hyperthyroidism and ophthalmopathy. Template material for amplifying TCR beta CDR3 regions consisted of RNA transcripts. Primed by the HTBI set, a first-round RT-PCR was run on the TCR CDR3. TCRdb re-called the multiplex PCR reads through MiXCR, storing one row per CDR3 protein. The sample holds approximately 560,000 distinct CDR3 sequences, 46% seen once. Source material: peripheral blood or thyroid tissue (not recorded which). Receptor source: a woman aged 18-35 years with Graves' hyperthyroidism.

V usage is TRBV3-1 and J usage is TRBJ1-1; no clear D. V was clipped by 4 bases and J by 4 bases, with 16 bases between them. Germline loops: CDR1 LGHDT, CDR2 YNNKEL (reference sequence). This CDR3 has 15 residues. CDR3 coding DNA: TGTGCCAGCAGCCGCCTCCGGGATAGCGGCACTGAAGCTTTCTTT. It translates to CASSRLRDSGTEAFF. The whole variable domain, remainder taken from reference TRBV3-1 and TRBJ1-1, is DTAVSQTPKYLVTQMGNDKSIKCEQNLGHDTMYWYKQDSKKFLKIMFSYNNKELIINETVPNRFSPKSPDKAHLNLHINSLELGDSAVYFCASSRLRDSGTEAFFGQGTRLTVV.

The rearrangement links TRBV20-1 to TRBJ1-5; TRBD1 matches 8 bases. Germline V lookup: CDR1 DFQATT, CDR2 SNEGSKA (reference sequence). J was trimmed by 0 bases and V by 5 bases; bases with no gene match: 3. This CDR3 has 14 residues. The chain's CDR3 is CSALDRASNQPQHF. The CDR3 DNA is TGCAGTGCTTTGGACAGGGCTAGCAATCAGCCCCAGCATTTT.

This clonotype was seen more than once but under ten times. The chain couples TRBV25-1 to TRBJ1-2; 7 bases align to TRBD1. Germline CDR1 and CDR2: MGHDK and SYGVNS. The CDR3 runs 14 residues. V shed 4 bases, J shed 8 bases, and the junction held 10 bases outside the gene matches. Here the CDR3 reads CASSARTGVEGYTF. CDR3 sequence (DNA): TGTGCCAGCAGTGCTAGAACAGGGGTTGAAGGCTACACCTTC.

The chain recombines TRBV7-3 with TRBJ1-1; D is unresolved. The CDR3 spans 15 residues. Germline V gene sequence: CDR1 SGHTA, CDR2 FQGTGA. Trimming shortened V by 7 bases and J by 1 base, and 16 bases separated the two germline ends. In DNA form, the CDR3 reads TGTGCCAGCACCCCAACGCGAGGCTCGAACACTGAAGCTTTCTTT. Amino acid sequence: CASTPTRGSNTEAFF.

This clonotype has a single count. A much larger clone is a single base away; this may be a read error. The gene calls are TRBV9 and TRBJ1-5; no clear D. The germline CDR1 and CDR2 sequences are SGDLS and YYNGEE. The CDR3 has 13 amino acids. Trimming cost V 2 bases and J 0 bases, with 3 bases left between them. The CDR3 region is CASSVCSNQPQHF. The CDR3 DNA reads as TGTGCCAGCAGCGTTTGTAGCAATCAGCCCCAGCATTTT.

This clonotype has at least ten counts. In DNA, the CDR3 is TGTGCCAGCAGCTCCCCGGGACAGGGCGACTATGGCTACACCTTC. Residues: CASSSPGQGDYGYTF. The genes are TRBV2 and TRBJ1-2; 9 nucleotides align to TRBD1. Germline trimming cut 6 bases from V and 3 bases from J; bases unmatched to any gene: 8. Per the germline V gene, CDR1 is SNHLY and CDR2 is FYNNEI. This CDR3 region has 15 residues.

This chain links TRBV7-9 with TRBJ1-4; D is uncertain. The V end was cut by 1 base, the J end by 3 bases, with 15 bases between. This CDR3 has 17 residues. Germline-derived CDR1 and CDR2 are SEHNR and FQNEAQ (reference sequence). The CDR3 DNA sequence: TGTGCCAGCAGCTTAGGCGCGGGGTTAACAGCTAATGAAAAACTGTTTTTT. Residues: CASSLGAGLTANEKLFF.

The chain recombines TRBV12-3 or TRBV12-4 with TRBJ2-7, with D perhaps TRBD1 (6 bases). This CDR3 has 13 residues. V lost 7 bases and J lost 4, with 14 bases in between. The CDR3 nucleotides are TGTGCCAGCACCACTGGAGACAGGTACGAGCAGTACTTC. It translates to CASTTGDRYEQYF.

As regards this clonotype: A single base separates this from a much larger clone, so it may be a read error. The chain uses TRBV7-2 and TRBJ1-2; the D is unclear. Trimming left V 5 bases short and J 4 bases short, with 8 bases between. Germline CDR1 reads SGHTA; CDR2 reads FQGNSA. The CDR3 sequence is 12 residues long. The CDR3 sequence is CASSIDTYGYTF. CDR3 DNA: TGTGCCAGCAGCATAGACACCTATGGCTACACCTTC.

The rearrangement joins TRBV7-9 to TRBJ1-6, with D possibly matching TRBD1 (6 bases). Germline-derived CDR1 and CDR2 are SEHNR and FQNEAQ (reference sequence). The V end was cut by 5 bases, the J end by 5 bases, with 13 bases between. The CDR3 runs 15 residues. The CDR3 nucleotides are TGTGCCAGCAGCAGGGGGGACCTCCATAATTCACCCCTCCACTTT. Encoded protein: CASSRGDLHNSPLHF.

CDR3 DNA: TGTGCCATCGGGGAGGCAGACTCACCCCTCCACTTT. Its protein is CAIGEADSPLHF. The rearrangement joins TRBV10-3 to TRBJ1-6; no definite D call. Trimming took off 8 bases at V and 10 bases at J, with 12 bases between the two ends. CDR1 is ENHRY, CDR2 SYGVKD, per germline. The CDR3 extends over 12 amino acids.

The chain combines TRBV7-8 with TRBJ1-4; D gene unclear. This CDR3 contains 17 residues. Germline V gives CDR1 SGHVS, CDR2 FQNEAQ. V was trimmed by 1 base and J by 9 bases, leaving 21 bases between them. The CDR3 loop is CASSLGAGPQQRQKLFF. The CDR3 DNA is TGTGCCAGCAGCTTAGGGGCCGGACCCCAGCAGCGACAAAAACTGTTTTTT. The full variable domain, in which reference TRBV7-8 and TRBJ1-4 provide the parts outside the CDR3, is GAGVSQSPRYKVAKRGQDVALRCDPISGHVSLFWYQQALGQGPEFLTYFQNEAQLDKSGLPSDRFFAERPEGSVSTLKIQRTQQEDSAVYLCASSLGAGPQQRQKLFFGSGTQLSVL.

This chain uses TRBV19 with TRBJ1-2; possible D gene TRBD1, 5 bases. V dropped 5 bases and J dropped 2 bases, with 15 bases sitting between them. The germline V gene encodes CDR1 LNHDA and CDR2 SQIVND (reference sequence). The CDR3 sequence is 15 residues long. CDR3 sequence reads: CASSPNRPGNYGYTF. The CDR3 DNA reads as TGTGCCAGTAGTCCCAACAGGCCTGGAAACTATGGCTACACCTTC.

CDR3 bases: TGTGCCAGCAGCTTAGAACAGGTTAGCAATCAGCCCCAGCATTTT. Residues: CASSLEQVSNQPQHF. The chain has TRBV7-2 and TRBJ1-5; D may be TRBD1 (5 bases). The CDR3 loop spans 15 amino acids. Germline-derived CDR1 and CDR2 are SGHTA and FQGNSA. Deletions cut 1 base from V and 0 bases from J, with 7 bases between. The full variable domain, in which reference TRBV7-2 and TRBJ1-5 provide the parts outside the CDR3, is GAGVSQSPSNKVTEKGKDVELRCDPISGHTALYWYRQSLGQGLEFLIYFQGNSAPDKSGLPSDRFSAERTGGSVSTLTIQRTQQEDSAVYLCASSLEQVSNQPQHFGDGTRLSIL.

The chain employs TRBV6-1 and TRBJ2-7; D ambiguous. Germline V gene data show CDR1 as MNHNS and CDR2 as SASEGT. The CDR3 covers 13 residues. Trimming removed 5 bases from V and 3 bases from J, with 11 bases in between. This chain's CDR3 is CASSPNSNYEQYF. The CDR3 bases are TGTGCCAGCAGTCCCAACTCCAACTACGAGCAGTACTTC.

This chain uses TRBV19 with TRBJ1-2, with TRBD1 identical over 8 bases. The CDR3 runs 14 residues. The germline gives CDR1 LNHDA, CDR2 SQIVND (reference sequence). The junction had 4 bases not matched to a gene; V was cut back by 3 bases and J by 4 bases. This chain's CDR3 is CASSIAGTGYGYTF. DNA for the CDR3: TGTGCCAGTAGTATCGCAGGGACAGGCTATGGCTACACCTTC.

Points on this clonotype: Given a much more abundant clone one base away, this may be a read error. The V gene is TRBV7-9, the J gene TRBJ1-1; D remains ambiguous. Germline CDR1 reads SEHNR; CDR2 reads FQNEAQ (reference sequence). This CDR3 has 14 residues. V shed 4 bases and J shed 2 bases, with 11 bases lying between them. The CDR3 DNA is TGTGCCAGCAGCTCACAGCAGACTAACACTGAAGCTTTCTTT. This gives the protein CASSSQQTNTEAFF.

J is TRBJ1-1 and V is TRBV2, with D maybe TRBD1 (5 bases). The CDR3 totals 14 residues. Trimming removed 4 bases from V and 5 bases from J, with 14 bases in between. Germline lookup yields CDR1 SNHLY and CDR2 FYNNEI. In DNA, the CDR3 is TGTGCCAGCAGTGTGCAGTTGGGGGAGACTGAAGCTTTCTTT. Protein product: CASSVQLGETEAFF.

This clonotype was recorded at least ten times. The genes are TRBV25-1 and TRBJ1-2; no definite D call. The CDR3 loop spans 12 amino acids. Trimming took off 9 bases at V and 6 bases at J, with 14 bases between the two ends. The germline gives CDR1 MGHDK, CDR2 SYGVNS. CDR3 amino acids: CASFDLRHGYTF. DNA for the CDR3: TGTGCCAGTTTCGACTTGAGACATGGCTACACCTTC.

In the case of this clonotype: A read error may be the cause here, since a much bigger clone is one base away. As the CDR3 is not closed by the conserved phenylalanine or tryptophan, this likely results from a read error. The J gene is TRBJ1-1, the V gene TRBV10-3; D is unresolved. Germline-derived CDR1 and CDR2 are ENHRY and SYGVKD. The CDR3 contains 14 residues. Between the trimmed V and J ends, which lost 6 bases and 1 base, there was a span of 12 bases. CDR3 DNA sequence: TGTGCCATCAGAGACGGACCACAGAACACTGAAGCTTTCTCT. Its translation: CAIRDGPQNTEAFS.

The sample holds a few counts of this clonotype. V is TRBV20-1 and J is TRBJ1-2; D may be TRBD1 (5 bases). Per germline, CDR1 DFQATT and CDR2 SNEGSKA (reference sequence). Trimming removed 6 bases from V and 4 bases from J, with 12 bases in between. This CDR3 spans 12 amino acids. The CDR3 bases are TGCAGTGCCATAGGGACGGCCTATGGCTACACCTTC. Protein product: CSAIGTAYGYTF.